This TCR beta chain is from a study of blood T cell repertoires in COVID-19. Study context: Collection of acute and convalescent COVID-19 samples took place in the United States, Italy and Spain. T cells, B-cell-depleted T cells, or PBMCs supplied cDNA or gDNA.

This clone has a handful of counts. The CDR3 runs to 14 residues. Germline loops: CDR1 LNHDA, CDR2 SQIVND (reference sequence). V shed 7 bases and J shed 5 bases, with 15 bases lying between them. Original methodology: Reference gene primer amplification yielded estimated nucleated cell counts. This table comes from immunoSEQ multiplex PCR, and its TCRdb copy is limited to in-frame clones, with some not included. V and J calls and clone size are given by that table; D and trimming were obtained from the DNA. This sample has about 100,000 clones, with roughly 88% found just once. The V call is TRBV19, the J call TRBJ1-5; D possibly corresponds to TRBD1 (5 bases). This sequence originates from a human donor in a cohort sampled during active COVID-19. Source material: peripheral blood. The CDR3 spells CASNSQGRDQPQHF. DNA of the CDR3: TGTGCCAGTAACAGCCAGGGCCGGGATCAGCCCCAGCATTTT.